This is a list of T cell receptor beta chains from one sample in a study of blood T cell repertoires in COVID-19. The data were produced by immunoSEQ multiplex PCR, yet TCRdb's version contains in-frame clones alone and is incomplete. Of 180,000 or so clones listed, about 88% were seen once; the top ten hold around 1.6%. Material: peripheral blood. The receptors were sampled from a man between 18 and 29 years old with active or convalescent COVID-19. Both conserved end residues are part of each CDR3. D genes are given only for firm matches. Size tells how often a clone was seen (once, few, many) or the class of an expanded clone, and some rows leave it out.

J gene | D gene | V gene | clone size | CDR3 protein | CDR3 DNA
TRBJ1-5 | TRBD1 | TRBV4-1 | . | CASSWGQASSNQPQHF | TGCGCCAGCAGCTGGGGACAGGCGAGTAGCAATCAGCCCCAGCATTTT
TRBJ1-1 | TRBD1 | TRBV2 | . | CASRETPGTATEAFF | TGTGCCAGCAGGGAAACCCCGGGGACAGCTACTGAAGCTTTCTTT
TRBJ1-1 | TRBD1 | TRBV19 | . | CASTYLQGAGGTEAFF | TGTGCCAGTACTTATCTACAGGGGGCGGGAGGCACTGAAGCTTTCTTT
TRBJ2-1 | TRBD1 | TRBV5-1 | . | CASSPYRGRDNNEQFF | TGCGCCAGCAGCCCTTACAGGGGACGGGATAACAATGAGCAGTTCTTC
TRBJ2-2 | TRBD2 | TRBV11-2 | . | CASTRLAGRSNTGELFF | TGTGCCAGCACCCGACTAGCGGGACGATCGAACACCGGGGAGCTGTTTTTT
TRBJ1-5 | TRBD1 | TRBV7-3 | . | CASSHQDRADSNQPQHF | TGTGCCAGCAGCCACCAAGACAGGGCCGATAGCAATCAGCCCCAGCATTTT
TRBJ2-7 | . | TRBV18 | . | CASSPEVGYEQYF | TGTGCCAGCTCACCAGAAGTCGGGTACGAGCAGTACTTC
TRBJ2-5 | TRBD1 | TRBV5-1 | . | CASSLGGTGGRETQYF | TGCGCCAGCAGCTTGGGCGGGACAGGGGGAAGAGAGACCCAGTACTTC
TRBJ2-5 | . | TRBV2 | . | CASKVTGSETQYF | TGTGCCAGCAAAGTGACAGGTTCGGAGACCCAGTACTTC
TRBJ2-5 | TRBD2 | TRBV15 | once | CATSRGGSGGLGETQYF | TGTGCCACCAGCAGAGGGGGTAGCGGGGGGCTCGGAGAGACCCAGTACTTC
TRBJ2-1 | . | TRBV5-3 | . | CARSRNRKYNEQFF | TGTGCCAGAAGCCGCAACAGAAAGTACAATGAGCAGTTCTTC
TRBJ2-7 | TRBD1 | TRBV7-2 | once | CASSHGSRTGSEQYF | TGTGCCAGCAGCCACGGATCCCGGACAGGGAGCGAGCAGTACTTC
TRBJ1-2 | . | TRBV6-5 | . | CATSSANYGYTF | TGTGCCACCAGTTCAGCTAACTATGGCTACACCTTC
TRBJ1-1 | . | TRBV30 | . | CAWSSPGRVNTEAFF | TGTGCCTGGAGTTCCCCCGGGCGGGTGAACACTGAAGCTTTCTTT
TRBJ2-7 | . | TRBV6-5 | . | CASSYSYRDTPYF | TGTGCCAGCAGTTACTCGTACAGGGATACCCCGTACTTC
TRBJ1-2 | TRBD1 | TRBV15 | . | CATSRGTGDYGYTF | TGTGCCACCAGCAGAGGGACAGGGGACTATGGCTACACCTTC
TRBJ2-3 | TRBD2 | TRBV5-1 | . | CASSWASGGASDTQYF | TGCGCCAGCAGCTGGGCAAGCGGGGGGGCCTCTGATACGCAGTATTTT
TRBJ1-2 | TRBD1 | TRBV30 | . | CAWSTRGRGYGYTF | TGTGCCTGGAGTACCAGGGGGCGAGGCTATGGCTACACCTTC
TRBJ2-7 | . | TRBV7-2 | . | CASSSPYDRTYEQYF | TGTGCCAGCAGCTCCCCATACGACAGGACATACGAGCAGTACTTC
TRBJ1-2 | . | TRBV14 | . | CASSQGGLGPDRYGYTF | TGTGCCAGCAGCCAAGGGGGACTGGGACCAGACCGCTATGGCTACACCTTC
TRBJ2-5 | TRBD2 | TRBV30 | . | CAWSGSGGSRETQYF | TGTGCCTGGAGTGGAAGCGGGGGGAGCCGGGAGACCCAGTACTTC
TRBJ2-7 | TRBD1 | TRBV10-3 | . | CAISAASGTGTSYEQYF | TGTGCCATCAGTGCTGCGAGCGGGACAGGGACCTCCTACGAGCAGTACTTC
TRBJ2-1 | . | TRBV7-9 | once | CASSLTSGEQFF | TGTGCCAGCAGCCTCACGTCGGGGGAGCAGTTCTTC
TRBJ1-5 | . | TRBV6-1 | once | CASSDLYPHQPQHF | TGTGCCAGCAGTGATCTTTATCCCCATCAGCCCCAGCATTTT
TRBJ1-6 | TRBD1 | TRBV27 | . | CASSSPGGFNNSPLHF | TGTGCCAGCAGTTCCCCAGGGGGCTTCAATAATTCACCCCTCCACTTT
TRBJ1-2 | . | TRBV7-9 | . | CASRPRTENYGYTF | TGTGCCAGCAGACCGAGGACAGAAAACTATGGCTACACCTTC
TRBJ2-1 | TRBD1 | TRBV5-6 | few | CASSFAGTGGREQFF | TGTGCCAGCAGTTTCGCCGGGACAGGGGGCAGGGAGCAGTTCTTC
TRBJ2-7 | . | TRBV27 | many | CASGDRDPRNEQYF | TGTGCCAGCGGAGACCGGGATCCTCGCAACGAGCAGTACTTC
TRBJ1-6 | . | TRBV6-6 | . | CASSYVQGFLNSPLHF | TGTGCCAGCAGTTATGTTCAGGGTTTCTTGAATTCACCCCTCCACTTT
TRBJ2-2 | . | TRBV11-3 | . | CASSSRVNTGELFF | TGTGCCAGCAGCTCCAGGGTGAACACCGGGGAGCTGTTTTTT
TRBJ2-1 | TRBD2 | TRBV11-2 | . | CASSLVRASGRNEQFF | TGTGCCAGCAGCTTAGTGCGAGCTAGCGGGAGAAATGAGCAGTTCTTC
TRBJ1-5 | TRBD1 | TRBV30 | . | CAWSVQGQGNQPQHF | TGTGCCTGGAGTGTACAGGGACAGGGAAATCAGCCCCAGCATTTT
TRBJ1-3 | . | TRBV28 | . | CASSAMGRRGGNTIYF | TGTGCCAGCAGTGCCATGGGGCGCAGGGGTGGAAACACCATATATTTT
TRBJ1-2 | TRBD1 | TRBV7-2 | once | CASSLGYSTGMAYGYTF | TGTGCCAGCAGCTTAGGGTACTCGACAGGGATGGCCTATGGCTACACCTTC
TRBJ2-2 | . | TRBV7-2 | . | CASSLVVLPGELFF | TGTGCCAGCAGCTTAGTAGTATTGCCCGGGGAGCTGTTTTTT
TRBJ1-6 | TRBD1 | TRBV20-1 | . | CSASPGQGFSSPLHF | TGCAGTGCTAGTCCCGGACAGGGGTTTTCTTCACCCCTCCACTTT
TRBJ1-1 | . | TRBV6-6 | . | CASSYSMWGPSGAFF | TGTGCCAGCAGTTACAGTATGTGGGGGCCCAGTGGAGCTTTCTTT
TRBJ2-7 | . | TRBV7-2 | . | CASSLMGPYEQYF | TGTGCCAGCAGCTTAATGGGGCCCTACGAGCAGTACTTC
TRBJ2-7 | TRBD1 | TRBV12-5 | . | CASGPDRDYEQYF | TGTGCTAGTGGACCGGACAGGGACTACGAGCAGTACTTC
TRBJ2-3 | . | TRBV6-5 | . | CASSYSGLPTDTQYF | TGTGCCAGCAGTTACTCGGGACTGCCCACAGATACGCAGTATTTT
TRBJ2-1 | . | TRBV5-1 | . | CASSSGTPYNEQFF | TGCGCCAGCAGCTCCGGGACTCCCTACAATGAGCAGTTCTTC
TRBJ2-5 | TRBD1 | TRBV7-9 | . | CASSSGTGRERETQYF | TGTGCCAGCAGCTCCGGGACAGGGAGAGAGCGAGAGACCCAGTACTTC
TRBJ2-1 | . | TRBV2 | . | CASSGDSPSYNEQFF | TGTGCCAGCAGTGGAGACTCGCCCTCCTACAATGAGCAGTTCTTC
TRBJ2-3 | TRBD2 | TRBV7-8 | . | CASSPGGAGDTQYF | TGTGCCAGCAGCCCCGGGGGGGCGGGGGATACGCAGTATTTT